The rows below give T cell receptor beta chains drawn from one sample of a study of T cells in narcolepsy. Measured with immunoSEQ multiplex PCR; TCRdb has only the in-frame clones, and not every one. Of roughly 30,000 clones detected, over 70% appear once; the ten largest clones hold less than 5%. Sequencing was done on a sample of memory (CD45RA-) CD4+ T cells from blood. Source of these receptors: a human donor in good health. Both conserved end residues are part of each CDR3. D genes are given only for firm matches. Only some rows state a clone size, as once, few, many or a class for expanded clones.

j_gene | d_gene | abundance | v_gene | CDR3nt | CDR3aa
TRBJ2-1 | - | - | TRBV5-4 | TGTGCCAGCAGCGTGTTAGGGATCCGGGCCCTGCAGTTCTTC | CASSVLGIRALQFF
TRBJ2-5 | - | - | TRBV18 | TGTGCCAGCTCACCCGCAAGTGGAAGGCAGGAGACCCAGTACTTC | CASSPASGRQETQYF
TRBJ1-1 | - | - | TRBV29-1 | TGCAGCGTTGAAGATCGCCCTGAAGCTTTCTTT | CSVEDRPEAFF
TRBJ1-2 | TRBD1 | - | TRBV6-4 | TGTGCCAGCAGGGCAGGACAGGGGGCGCGGGCTGGCTACACCTTC | CASRAGQGARAGYTF
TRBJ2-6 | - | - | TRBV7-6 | TGTGCCAGCAGCCTGACCGGCGCCACTGGGGCCAACGTCCTGACTTTC | CASSLTGATGANVLTF
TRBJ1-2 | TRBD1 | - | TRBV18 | TGTGCCAGCTCACAACAGGGGGACTATGGCTACACCTTC | CASSQQGDYGYTF
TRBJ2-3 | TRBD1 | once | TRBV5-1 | TGCGCCAGCCACAGGGGAGATACGCAGTATTTT | CASHRGDTQYF
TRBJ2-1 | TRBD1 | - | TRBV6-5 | TGTGCCAGCAGCCCAGGGGGCGGTGAGCAGTTCTTC | CASSPGGGEQFF
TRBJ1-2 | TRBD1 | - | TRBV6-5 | TGTGCCAGCAGTTCGGGACAGGGCCTTGGCTACACCTTC | CASSSGQGLGYTF
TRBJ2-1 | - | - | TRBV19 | TGTGCCAGTAACCCGCGTCCCGACAATGAGCAGTTCTTC | CASNPRPDNEQFF
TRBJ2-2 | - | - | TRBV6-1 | TGTGCCAGCAGAGGAGACTATAGCACCGGGGAGCTGTTTTTT | CASRGDYSTGELFF
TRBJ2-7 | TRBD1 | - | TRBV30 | TGTGCCTGGAGTCGCAGACAGGGGCCGCTCTACTTC | CAWSRRQGPLYF
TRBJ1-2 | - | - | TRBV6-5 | TGTGCCAGCAGTTACCGACCCCGGGAGGACGGCTACACCTTC | CASSYRPREDGYTF
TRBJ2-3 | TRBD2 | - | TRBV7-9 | TGTGCCAGCAGCTTGACTAGCGGGGCAGATACGCAGTATTTT | CASSLTSGADTQYF
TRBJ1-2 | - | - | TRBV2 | TGTGCCAGCAGTGAAGACAGGGCTGGCTACACCTTC | CASSEDRAGYTF
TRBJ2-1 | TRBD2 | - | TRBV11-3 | TGTGCCAGCAGAGAACTAGCGGGAGGACGGAATGAGCAGTTCTTC | CASRELAGGRNEQFF
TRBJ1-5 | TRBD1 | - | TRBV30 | TGTGCCTGGAGCCAGGGGGCTAACCAGCCCCAGCATTTT | CAWSQGANQPQHF
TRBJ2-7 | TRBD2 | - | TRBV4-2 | TGTGCCAGCAGCCCTGGGGGGGACTCCTACGAGCAGTACTTC | CASSPGGDSYEQYF
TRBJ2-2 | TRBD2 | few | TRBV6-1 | TGTGCCAGCAGTTTAACTAGCGGGAGGGCCGGGGAGCTGTTTTTT | CASSLTSGRAGELFF
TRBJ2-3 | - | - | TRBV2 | TGTGCCAGCAGTGTTCGGGGTAGCACAGATACGCAGTATTTT | CASSVRGSTDTQYF
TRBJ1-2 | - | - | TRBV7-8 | TGTGCCAGTGGTCAAAGGGATCTACTCTATGGCTACACCTTC | CASGQRDLLYGYTF
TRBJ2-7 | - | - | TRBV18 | TGTGCCAGCTCGCCCCGGACAGCCACCTACGAGCAGTACTTC | CASSPRTATYEQYF
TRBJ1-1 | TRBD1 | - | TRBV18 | TGTGCCAGCGACGCCCTCGGGACAGGGTGGACTGGGGGTGAAGCTTTCTTT | CASDALGTGWTGGEAFF
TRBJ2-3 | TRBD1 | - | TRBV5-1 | TGCGCCAGCAGCTTCCCGGGACAGGGTGATACGCAGTATTTT | CASSFPGQGDTQYF
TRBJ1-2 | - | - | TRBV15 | TGTGCCACCAGCAGAGATCTTACCAGCTCCAGAGGCTACACCTTC | CATSRDLTSSRGYTF
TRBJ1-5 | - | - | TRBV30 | TGTGCCTGGAGCATGGGGCCAGGGAGTCAGCCCCAGCATTTT | CAWSMGPGSQPQHF
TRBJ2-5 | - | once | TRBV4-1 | TGCGCCAGCAGCCAAGATGGAGTAAGGACAGAAGAGACCCAGTACTTC | CASSQDGVRTEETQYF
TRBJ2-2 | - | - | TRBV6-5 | TGTGCCAGCAGTTATGGGACACTGAACACCGGGGAGCTGTTTTTT | CASSYGTLNTGELFF
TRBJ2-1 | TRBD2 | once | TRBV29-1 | TGCAGCGTGGGGCTAGCGGGAGATTCCAGTGAGCAGTTCTTC | CSVGLAGDSSEQFF
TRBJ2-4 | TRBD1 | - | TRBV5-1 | TGCGCCAGCAGCCCAGGGGGTCCCAAAAACATTCAGTACTTC | CASSPGGPKNIQYF
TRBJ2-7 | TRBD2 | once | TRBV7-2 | TGTGCCAGCAGCTTAATCGGGACTAGCGGGAGCACCTACGAGCAGTACTTC | CASSLIGTSGSTYEQYF
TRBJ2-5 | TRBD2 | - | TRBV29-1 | TGCAGCGGGGGACTAGCGGGAGGGCCTAGAGAGACCCAGTACTTC | CSGGLAGGPRETQYF
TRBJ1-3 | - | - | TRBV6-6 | TGTGCCAGCAGTCCCGACAGTTCAGGAAACACCATATATTTT | CASSPDSSGNTIYF
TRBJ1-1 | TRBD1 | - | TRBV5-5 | TGTGCCAGCAGCCCCGGGACAGGGAACAGTGGCGCTTTCTTT | CASSPGTGNSGAFF
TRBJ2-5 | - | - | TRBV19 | TGTGCCAGTAGTACCCGACCCTTTCCGGAGACCCAGTACTTC | CASSTRPFPETQYF
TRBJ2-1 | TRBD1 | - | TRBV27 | TGTGCCAGCCGCCGGGACAGGGGGGTCAATGAGCAGTTCTTC | CASRRDRGVNEQFF
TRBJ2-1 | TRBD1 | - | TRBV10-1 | TGCGCCAGCAGTCCGGGACAGGTTCGTCATGAGCAGTTCTTC | CASSPGQVRHEQFF
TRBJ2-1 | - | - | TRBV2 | TGTGCCAGCAGGGCCAGGGGAGGTGATGAGCAGTTCTTC | CASRARGGDEQFF
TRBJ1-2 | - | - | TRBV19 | TGTGCCAGTAGTATCCCCCCGGATGGCTACACCTTC | CASSIPPDGYTF
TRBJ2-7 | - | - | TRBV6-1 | TGTGCCAGCAGTGAAGGGAGGGGCGGGTATTACGAGCAGTACTTC | CASSEGRGGYYEQYF
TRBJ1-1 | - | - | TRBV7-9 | TGTGCCAGCAGCTTACAGGGTATCACCTCCGAAGCTTTCTTT | CASSLQGITSEAFF
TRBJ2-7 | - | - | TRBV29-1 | TGCAGCGTTGATGTTGGGACCGAGCAGTACTTC | CSVDVGTEQYF
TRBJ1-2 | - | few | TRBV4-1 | TGCGCCAGCAGCCAAGGTGAAAGGGACTATGGCTACACCTTC | CASSQGERDYGYTF
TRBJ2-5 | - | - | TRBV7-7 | TGTGCCAGCAGTTCGGGGCGGCTTATCCAAGAGACCCAGTACTTC | CASSSGRLIQETQYF
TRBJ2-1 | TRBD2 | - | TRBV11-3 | TGTGCCAGCAGCTTAGTGGGCGGGAGGGCCGGCAATGAGCAGTTCTTC | CASSLVGGRAGNEQFF
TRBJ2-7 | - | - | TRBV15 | TGTGCCACCAGCAGAGATCCGGCGGGATACTACGAGCAGTACTTC | CATSRDPAGYYEQYF